The TCR beta chain described here comes from a study of blood T cell repertoires in COVID-19. Germline CDR1 reads SGHDT; CDR2 reads YYEEEE. V lost 3 bases to trimming and J lost 6 bases; unmatched junction nucleotides: 8. This CDR3 is 16 amino acids long. Cohort placement rested on clinical history that participants reported themselves. Sequenced by immunoSEQ multiplex PCR; TCRdb stores in-frame clones only, minus some. The sample consists of 250,000 to 300,000 clones, about 86% of them appearing once. This receptor was identified in a man aged 30-40 years with acute COVID-19. The specimen sequenced was PBMCs or T cells enriched from blood (not recorded which). The J gene is TRBJ2-1, the V gene TRBV5-6; 11 bases agree with TRBD2. The CDR3 DNA is TGTGCCAGCAGCTCGTTAGCGGGAGGGACACTCAATGAGCAGTTCTTC. Its protein product is CASSSLAGGTLNEQFF. The full variable domain, its missing parts supplied by reference TRBV5-6 and TRBJ2-1, is DAGVTQSPTHLIKTRGQQVTLRCSPKSGHDTVSWYQQALGQGPQFIFQYYEEEERQRGNFPDRFSGHQFPNYSSELNVNALLLGDSALYLCASSSLAGGTLNEQFFGPGTRLTVL.